Shown below are 30 T cell receptor beta chains from a single sample sequenced in a study of long-term antiretroviral therapy in people with HIV. At the survey level, the v3.0 immunoSEQ assay was run. Produced via immunoSEQ multiplex PCR; TCRdb's table is partial and in-frame only. The sample gives 15,000 to 20,000 clones, 90% to 95% of which show up once; around 10% is in the top ten. The sample in question was unsorted PBMCs, obtained 0.3 years after starting antiretroviral therapy. The receptors here all came from a man aged 55 to 70 with HIV.

This clone was found a few times. The V and J genes are TRBV27 and TRBJ2-7; D is perhaps TRBD2 (5 bases). The V end was cut by 0 bases, the J end by 6 bases, with 12 bases between. This CDR3 contains 14 residues. Germline V gene data show CDR1 as MNHEY and CDR2 as SMNVEV (reference sequence). The CDR3 nucleotides read TGTGCCAGCAGTTTATCAACTGGAGGAGTCGAGCAGTACTTC. It is translated as CASSLSTGGVEQYF.

The genes are TRBV14 and TRBJ2-7; D might be TRBD1 (6 bases). This CDR3 is 15 amino acids long. Trimming left V 1 base short and J 7 bases short, with 17 bases between. CDR1 is SGHDN and CDR2 is FVKESK in the germline V gene. The chain's CDR3 is CASSQGLGAPTEQYF. The CDR3 DNA reads as TGTGCCAGCAGCCAAGGGCTGGGGGCCCCTACGGAGCAGTACTTC.

The CDR3 spells CATSSDSSGIQYNEQFF. The DNA for the CDR3 is TGTGCCACCAGCAGCGATTCTAGCGGCATCCAATACAATGAGCAGTTCTTC. The V call is TRBV15, the J call TRBJ2-1, with 7 bases fitting TRBD2. This CDR3 region has 17 residues. After removal of 3 bases from V and 4 bases from J, the junction contained 12 bases not matched to a gene. In germline, CDR1 is LNHNV, CDR2 YYDKDF (reference sequence).

The J gene is TRBJ2-2, the V gene TRBV5-1, with D possibly matching TRBD1 (6 bases). With 3 bases removed from V and 1 base from J, the gap between germline ends came to 10 bases. Germline values: CDR1 SGHRS, CDR2 YFSETQ. The length of the CDR3 is 15 residues. The CDR3 sequence is CASSSMGQNTGELFF. DNA of the CDR3: TGCGCCAGCAGCTCAATGGGACAGAACACCGGGGAGCTGTTTTTT.

The gene calls are TRBV5-1 and TRBJ1-5; perhaps TRBD1 as D (5 bases). The germline V gene encodes CDR1 SGHRS and CDR2 YFSETQ. Trimming removed 1 base from V and 0 bases from J, with 11 bases in between. This CDR3 spans 16 amino acids. The CDR3 region is CASSLMGTDSNQPQHF. The CDR3 DNA sequence: TGCGCCAGCAGCTTGATGGGGACCGATAGCAATCAGCCCCAGCATTTT.

The chain couples TRBV7-6 to TRBJ2-7; 10 nucleotides align to TRBD1. The germline gives CDR1 SGHVS, CDR2 FNYEAQ. CDR3 length: 14 amino acids. J lost 5 bases, V lost 2 bases, and 3 bases had no gene match. The CDR3 here is CASSLSTGGHEQYF. The CDR3, as DNA: TGTGCCAGCAGCTTATCGACAGGGGGCCACGAGCAGTACTTC.

This clone was detected a few times. The chain recombines TRBV10-2 with TRBJ2-7; no firm D call. Looked up from germline, CDR1 is WSHSY and CDR2 is SAAADI. V gave up 2 bases and J gave up 0 bases, with 8 bases separating them. The CDR3 is made up of 14 amino acids. The CDR3 bases are TGCGCCAGCAGTGAGCCCTCAGCCTCCTACGAGCAGTACTTC. Protein product: CASSEPSASYEQYF.

This chain connects TRBV5-1 to TRBJ1-1; D remains ambiguous. Germline V gene data show CDR1 as SGHRS and CDR2 as YFSETQ. This CDR3 comprises 12 residues. The V and J ends lost 8 bases and 5 bases respectively, with 13 bases between them. The CDR3 DNA follows: TGCGCCAGTAGCATATCCGGGACTGAAGCTTTCTTT. Translated: CASSISGTEAFF.

V is TRBV6-1 and J is TRBJ1-1; D ambiguous. CDR1 is MNHNS and CDR2 is SASEGT in the germline V gene. Trimming left V 2 bases short and J 3 bases short, with 13 bases between. The CDR3 spans 15 residues. This CDR3 reads CASSEFVGLYTEAFF. The CDR3 DNA follows: TGTGCCAGCAGTGAATTTGTAGGTTTGTACACTGAAGCTTTCTTT.

The chain links TRBV25-1 to TRBJ1-1, with D possibly being TRBD1 (6 bases). This CDR3 region has 15 residues. V lost 5 bases, J lost 8 bases, and 21 bases lay in between. Germline V gene sequence: CDR1 MGHDK, CDR2 SYGVNS. The CDR3 region is CASSPLDGTPPEAFF. CDR3 bases: TGTGCCAGCAGTCCTTTAGACGGGACACCGCCCGAAGCTTTCTTT.

The chain carries TRBV9 and TRBJ2-3; possibly TRBD1 for D (5 bases). This CDR3 is built from 15 residues. From germline, CDR1 is SGDLS and CDR2 YYNGEE. The V and J ends lost 3 bases and 4 bases respectively, with 15 bases between them. The CDR3 here is CASSAGPRSADTQYF. DNA of the CDR3: TGTGCCAGCAGCGCAGGGCCGAGGTCGGCAGATACGCAGTATTTT.

V usage is TRBV5-1 and J usage is TRBJ1-4; perhaps TRBD1 as D (5 bases). Trimming pared 4 bases from V and 0 bases from J, leaving 13 bases between. The CDR3 contains 16 residues. Germline V lookup: CDR1 SGHRS, CDR2 YFSETQ. The CDR3 region is CASSRPLGATNEKLFF. CDR3 DNA sequence: TGCGCCAGCAGCCGACCCCTAGGGGCAACTAATGAAAAACTGTTTTTT.

V is TRBV6-4 and J is TRBJ2-1, with D unclear. Germline-derived CDR1 and CDR2 are MRHNA and SNTAGT. The CDR3 extends over 14 amino acids. The V and J ends lost 4 bases and 2 bases respectively, with 9 bases between them. DNA of the CDR3: TGTGCCAGCAGTGTATCCGTGACCTACAATGAGCAGTTCTTC. Its protein product is CASSVSVTYNEQFF.

The chain combines TRBV5-1 with TRBJ2-7; D is unclear. CDR1 and CDR2 (germline): SGHRS, YFSETQ. Trimming cost V 6 bases and J 2 bases, with 15 bases left between them. There are 14 residues in the CDR3. The DNA of the CDR3 is TGCGCCAGCACCCTGGGAATTGCGGCCTACGAGCAGTACTTC. Translating gives CASTLGIAAYEQYF.

The chain recombines TRBV5-6 with TRBJ2-7; either TRBD1 or TRBD2 may fit D (5 bases each). V was shortened by 0 bases and J by 3 bases, with 19 bases between the two germline ends. Germline lookup yields CDR1 SGHDT and CDR2 YYEEEE. The CDR3 runs to 17 residues. The CDR3 sequence: CASSLGGSGPYLYEQYF. CDR3 coding DNA: TGTGCCAGCAGCTTGGGTGGATCGGGGCCCTATCTCTACGAGCAGTACTTC.

The chain joins TRBV4-3 to TRBJ2-7; 8 nucleotides match TRBD2. J gave up 3 bases and V 4 bases, and 8 bases lay outside the gene matches. This CDR3 region has 15 residues. Germline CDR1 and CDR2: LGHNA and YSLEER. This CDR3 is CASSRDTSGHYEQYF. DNA of the CDR3: TGCGCCAGCAGCCGCGACACTAGCGGCCACTACGAGCAGTACTTC.

V usage is TRBV23-1 and J usage is TRBJ2-1; D is possibly TRBD1 (6 bases). TRBV23-1 is treated as an ORF (open reading frame) with a function not yet certain. V was trimmed by 4 bases and J by 10 bases, leaving 29 bases between them. This CDR3 is built from 18 residues. In DNA form, the CDR3 reads TGCGCCAGCAGTCGCTCCACGATGCAGGGGCGTTACGGGGAAGAGCAGTTCTTC. This translates into CASSRSTMQGRYGEEQFF.

This clone appeared a few times. The chain has TRBV7-9 and TRBJ2-7; D gene ambiguous. CDR3 length: 13 residues. Germline lookup yields CDR1 SEHNR and CDR2 FQNEAQ (reference sequence). Trimming cost V 4 bases and J 0 bases, with 7 bases left between them. For the CDR3, the DNA is TGTGCCAGCAGCTCCCAGACCTCCTACGAGCAGTACTTC. This sequence encodes CASSSQTSYEQYF.

The chain employs TRBV12-2 and TRBJ1-2. TRBV12-2 represents a pseudogene. The CDR3 length is 13 residues. Here the CDR3 reads CASRSRRKYGYTF. CDR3 in DNA: TGTGCAAGTCGCTCCCGACGGAAGTATGGCTACACCTTC.

The chain recombines TRBV5-1 with TRBJ2-4; no definite D call. The V end was cut by 0 bases, the J end by 9 bases, with 13 bases between. The CDR3 sequence is 14 residues long. Germline V gene sequence: CDR1 SGHRS, CDR2 YFSETQ. The DNA for the CDR3 is TGCGCCAGCAGCTTGGGAGCCCCGAAGGGCATTCAGTACTTC. Protein sequence: CASSLGAPKGIQYF.

The chain is built from TRBV19 and TRBJ2-5; 14 bases map to TRBD2. CDR1 and CDR2 (germline): LNHDA, SQIVND (reference sequence). The V segment lost 4 bases and the J segment 1 base; nucleotides outside the gene matches: 11. CDR3 length: 19 residues. This CDR3 is CASSTPRTSGGSIQETQYF. The CDR3, as DNA: TGTGCCAGTAGTACCCCCCGGACTAGCGGGGGGTCGATCCAAGAGACCCAGTACTTC.

The chain links TRBV5-6 to TRBJ1-2; TRBD1 agrees at 9 bases. This CDR3 is 14 amino acids long. The junction had 5 bases not matched to a gene; V was cut back by 4 bases and J by 4 bases. CDR1 and CDR2 from the germline V gene are SGHDT and YYEEEE. In DNA, the CDR3 is TGTGCCAGCAGCCTGGGACAGGGACGCTATGGCTACACCTTC. It codes for CASSLGQGRYGYTF.

This clone has only one observation. The chain joins TRBV9 to TRBJ2-1; D gene ambiguous. The CDR3 spans 12 residues. V was trimmed by 4 bases and J by 4 bases, leaving 6 bases between them. CDR1 is SGDLS and CDR2 is YYNGEE in the germline V gene. The CDR3, as DNA: TGTGCCAGCAGCCCAAATTACAATGAGCAGTTCTTC. Protein product: CASSPNYNEQFF.

This rearrangement joins TRBV11-2 to TRBJ1-1; the D gene is possibly TRBD1 (5 bases). V lost 4 bases to trimming and J lost 0 bases, with 18 bases between them. The germline V gene encodes CDR1 SGHAT and CDR2 FQNNGV. This CDR3 region has 17 residues. CDR3 nucleotides: TGTGCCAGCAGCTCAGGGTTGACAGATCCCTTGAACACTGAAGCTTTCTTT. Amino acids: CASSSGLTDPLNTEAFF.

This chain uses TRBV27 with TRBJ1-5, with D maybe TRBD1 (5 bases). Germline CDR1 and CDR2: MNHEY and SMNVEV (reference sequence). This CDR3 spans 13 amino acids. Trimming pared 7 bases from V and 9 bases from J, leaving 16 bases between. The CDR3 coding sequence is TGTGCCAGCACTAACGGGCCGGGGGGGCCCCAGCATTTT. It translates to CASTNGPGGPQHF.

This chain uses TRBV6-6 with TRBJ1-5; D is possibly TRBD1 (5 bases). V lost 4 bases and J 3 bases, leaving 16 bases between the germline ends. This CDR3 has 16 residues. The germline CDR1 and CDR2 sequences are MNHNY and SVGAGI (reference sequence). In DNA, the CDR3 is TGTGCCAGCAGTTCCCACCGGGACGGATACAATCAGCCCCAGCATTTT. It codes for CASSSHRDGYNQPQHF.

The chain is built from TRBV30 and TRBJ2-3; 10 bases line up with TRBD2. Germline V gives CDR1 GTSNPN, CDR2 SVGIG (reference sequence). J gave up 2 bases and V 3 bases, and 5 bases lay outside the gene matches. This CDR3 comprises 15 residues. The CDR3 sequence is CAWSSGLAVTDTQYF. The CDR3 nucleotides read TGTGCCTGGAGCTCCGGACTAGCGGTCACAGATACGCAGTATTTT.

This clone was recorded only once. CDR3 in amino acids: CASSWGQGTGGNTIYF. In DNA, the CDR3 is TGTGCCAGCAGCTGGGGCCAGGGAACGGGGGGAAACACCATATATTTT. The chain employs TRBV5-6 and TRBJ1-3, with a possible D match to TRBD1 (5 bases). The CDR3 consists of 16 residues. Trimming removed 3 bases at V and 4 bases at J, with 17 bases between. From germline, CDR1 is SGHDT and CDR2 YYEEEE.

This chain uses TRBV15 with TRBJ2-3, with 12 nucleotides matching TRBD2. Germline lookup yields CDR1 LNHNV and CDR2 YYDKDF (reference sequence). This CDR3 is 20 amino acids long. Trimming cost V 0 bases and J 4 bases; bases outside gene matches: 14. This CDR3 is CATSRDVRGAASGGADTQYF. The CDR3 DNA follows: TGTGCCACCAGCAGAGATGTTCGGGGGGCGGCTAGCGGGGGGGCAGATACGCAGTATTTT.

The chain links TRBV5-1 to TRBJ2-3, with 13 positions matching TRBD2. V lost 2 bases to trimming and J lost 5 bases; unmatched junction nucleotides: 2. The CDR3 length is 15 residues. Germline V gives CDR1 SGHRS, CDR2 YFSETQ. CDR3 nucleotides: TGCGCCAGCAGCTTCGGACTAGCGGGAGAAGATACGCAGTATTTT. This translates into CASSFGLAGEDTQYF.